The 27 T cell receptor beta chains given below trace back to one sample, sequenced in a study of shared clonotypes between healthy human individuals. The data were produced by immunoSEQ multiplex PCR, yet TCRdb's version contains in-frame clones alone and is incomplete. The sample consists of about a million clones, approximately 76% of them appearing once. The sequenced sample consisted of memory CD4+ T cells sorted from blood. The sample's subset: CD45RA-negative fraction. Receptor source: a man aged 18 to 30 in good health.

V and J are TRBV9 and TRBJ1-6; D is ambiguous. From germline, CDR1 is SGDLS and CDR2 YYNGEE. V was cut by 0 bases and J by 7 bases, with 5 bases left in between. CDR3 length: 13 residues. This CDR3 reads CASSVALNSPLHF. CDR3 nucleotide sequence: TGTGCCAGCAGCGTAGCTCTAAATTCACCCCTCCACTTT.

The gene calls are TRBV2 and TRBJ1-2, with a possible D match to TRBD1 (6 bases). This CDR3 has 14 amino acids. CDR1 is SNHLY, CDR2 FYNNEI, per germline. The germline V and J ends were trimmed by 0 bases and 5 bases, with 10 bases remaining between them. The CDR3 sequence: CASSEAGGGYGYTF. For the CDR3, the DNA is TGTGCCAGCAGTGAAGCAGGAGGGGGATATGGCTACACCTTC. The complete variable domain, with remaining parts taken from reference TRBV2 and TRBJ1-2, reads EPEVTQTPSHQVTQMGQEVILRCVPISNHLYFYWYRQILGQKVEFLVSFYNNEISEKSEIFDDQFSVERPDGSNFTLKIRSTKLEDSAMYFCASSEAGGGYGYTFGSGTRLTVV.

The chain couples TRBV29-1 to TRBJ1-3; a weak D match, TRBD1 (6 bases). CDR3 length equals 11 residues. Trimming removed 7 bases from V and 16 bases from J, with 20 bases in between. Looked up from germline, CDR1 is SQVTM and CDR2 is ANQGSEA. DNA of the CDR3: TGCAGCGCCGCGGCGGCAGGGGCCGCCTATTTT. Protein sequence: CSAAAAGAAYF.

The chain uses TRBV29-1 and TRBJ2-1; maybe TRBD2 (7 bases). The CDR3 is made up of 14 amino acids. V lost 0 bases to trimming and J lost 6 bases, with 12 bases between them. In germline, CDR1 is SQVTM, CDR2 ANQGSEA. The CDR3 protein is CSVEDGGAGNEQFF. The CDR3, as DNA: TGCAGCGTTGAAGATGGGGGGGCCGGCAATGAGCAGTTCTTC.

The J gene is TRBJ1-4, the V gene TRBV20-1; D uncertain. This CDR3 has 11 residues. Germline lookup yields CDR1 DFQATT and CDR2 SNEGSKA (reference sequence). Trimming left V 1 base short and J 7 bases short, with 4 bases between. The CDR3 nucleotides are TGCAGTGCTAGAGTCACTGAAAAACTGTTTTTT. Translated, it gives CSARVTEKLFF.

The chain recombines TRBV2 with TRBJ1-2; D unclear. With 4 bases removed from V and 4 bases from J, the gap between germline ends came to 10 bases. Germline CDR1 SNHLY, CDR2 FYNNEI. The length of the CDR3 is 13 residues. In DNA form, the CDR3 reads TGTGCCAGCAGTGTCGAGGGAGCCTATGGCTACACCTTC. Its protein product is CASSVEGAYGYTF.

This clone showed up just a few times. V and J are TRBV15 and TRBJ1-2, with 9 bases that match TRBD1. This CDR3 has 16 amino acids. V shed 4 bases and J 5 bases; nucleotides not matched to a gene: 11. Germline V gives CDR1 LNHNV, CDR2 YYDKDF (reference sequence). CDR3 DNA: TGTGCCACCAGCACAGCACTCGGACAGGGGAAATATGGCTACACCTTC. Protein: CATSTALGQGKYGYTF. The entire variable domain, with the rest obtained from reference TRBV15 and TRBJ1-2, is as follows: DAMVIQNPRYQVTQFGKPVTLSCSQTLNHNVMYWYQQKSSQAPKLLFHYYDKDFNNEADTPDNFQSRRPNTSFCFLDIRSPGLGDTAMYLCATSTALGQGKYGYTFGSGTRLTVV.

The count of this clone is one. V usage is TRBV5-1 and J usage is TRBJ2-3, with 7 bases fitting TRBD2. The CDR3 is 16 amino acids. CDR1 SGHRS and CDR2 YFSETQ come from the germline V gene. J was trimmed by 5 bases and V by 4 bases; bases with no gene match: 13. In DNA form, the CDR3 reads TGCGCCAGCAGCCGATTTCTGGCGGGAGAGGTAGATACGCAGTATTTT. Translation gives CASSRFLAGEVDTQYF.

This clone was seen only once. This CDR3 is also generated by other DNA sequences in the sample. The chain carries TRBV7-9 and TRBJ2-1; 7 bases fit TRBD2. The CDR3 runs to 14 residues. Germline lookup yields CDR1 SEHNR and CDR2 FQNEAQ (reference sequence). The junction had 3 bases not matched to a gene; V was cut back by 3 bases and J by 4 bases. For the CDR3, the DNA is TGTGCCAGCAGCTTGAGCGGGGTTTACAATGAGCAGTTCTTC. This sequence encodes CASSLSGVYNEQFF.

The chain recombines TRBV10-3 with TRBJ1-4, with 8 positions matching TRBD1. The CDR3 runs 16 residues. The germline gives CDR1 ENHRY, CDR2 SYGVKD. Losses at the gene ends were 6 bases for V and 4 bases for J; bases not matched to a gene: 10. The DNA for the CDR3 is TGTGCCATCAGCCAGGGGGCGCCGGCCCTTAATGAAAAACTGTTTTTT. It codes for CAISQGAPALNEKLFF.

CDR3 region: CAWSSRFLLAGGTPRQYF. CDR3 DNA sequence: TGTGCCTGGAGTTCCCGATTCCTCTTAGCGGGGGGGACTCCGCGGCAGTACTTC. This chain links TRBV30 with TRBJ2-7; 11 bases align to TRBD2. Germline V lookup: CDR1 GTSNPN, CDR2 SVGIG (reference sequence). Trimming removed 2 bases from V and 9 bases from J; junction bases left unmatched: 21. The CDR3 is 18 amino acids.

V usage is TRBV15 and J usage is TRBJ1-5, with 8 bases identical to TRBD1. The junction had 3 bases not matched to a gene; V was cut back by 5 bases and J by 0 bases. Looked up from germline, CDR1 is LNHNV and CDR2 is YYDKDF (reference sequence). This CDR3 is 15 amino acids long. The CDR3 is CATSGDRGSNQPQHF. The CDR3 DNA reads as TGTGCCACCAGCGGCGACAGGGGTAGCAATCAGCCCCAGCATTTT.

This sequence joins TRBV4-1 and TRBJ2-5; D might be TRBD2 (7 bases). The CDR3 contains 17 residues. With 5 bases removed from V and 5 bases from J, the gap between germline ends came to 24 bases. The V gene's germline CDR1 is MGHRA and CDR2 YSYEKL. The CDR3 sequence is CASSYGGAGALGETQYF. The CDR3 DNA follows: TGCGCCAGCAGCTATGGGGGGGCAGGGGCCCTTGGGGAGACCCAGTACTTC.

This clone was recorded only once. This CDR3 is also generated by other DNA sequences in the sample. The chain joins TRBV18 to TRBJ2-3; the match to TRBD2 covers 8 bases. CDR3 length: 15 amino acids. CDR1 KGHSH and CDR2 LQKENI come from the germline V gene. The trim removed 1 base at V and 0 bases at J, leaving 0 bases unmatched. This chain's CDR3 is CASSPLAGSTDTQYF. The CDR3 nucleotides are TGTGCCAGCTCACCACTAGCGGGGAGCACAGATACGCAGTATTTT.

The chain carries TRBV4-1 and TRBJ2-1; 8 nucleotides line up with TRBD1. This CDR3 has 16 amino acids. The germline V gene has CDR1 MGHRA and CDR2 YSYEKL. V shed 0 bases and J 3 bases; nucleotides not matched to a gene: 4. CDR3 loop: CASSQDTGGSYNEQFF. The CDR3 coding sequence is TGCGCCAGCAGCCAAGATACAGGGGGAAGCTACAATGAGCAGTTCTTC.

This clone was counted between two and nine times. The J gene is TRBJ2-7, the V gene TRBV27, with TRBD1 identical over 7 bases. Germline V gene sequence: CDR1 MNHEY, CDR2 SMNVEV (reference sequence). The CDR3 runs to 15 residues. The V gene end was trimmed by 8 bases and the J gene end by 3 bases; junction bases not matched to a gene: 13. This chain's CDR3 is CASEGKRQGHYEQYF. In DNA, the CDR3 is TGTGCCAGCGAGGGGAAACGACAGGGACACTACGAGCAGTACTTC.

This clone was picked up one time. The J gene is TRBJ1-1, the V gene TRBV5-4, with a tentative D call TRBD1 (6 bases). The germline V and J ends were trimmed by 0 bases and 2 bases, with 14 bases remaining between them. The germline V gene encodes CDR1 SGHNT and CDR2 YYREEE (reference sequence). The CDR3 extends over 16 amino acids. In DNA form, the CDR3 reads TGTGCCAGCAGCTTGGATGCAGGGGCTTCTAACACTGAAGCTTTCTTT. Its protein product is CASSLDAGASNTEAFF.

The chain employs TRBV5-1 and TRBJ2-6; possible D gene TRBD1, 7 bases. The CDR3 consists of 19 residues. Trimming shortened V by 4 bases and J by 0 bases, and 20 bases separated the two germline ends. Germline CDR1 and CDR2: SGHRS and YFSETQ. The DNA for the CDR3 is TGCGCCAGCAGCCCCCGGCGGGACAGTTTTCTCTCTGGGGCCAACGTCCTGACTTTC. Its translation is CASSPRRDSFLSGANVLTF.

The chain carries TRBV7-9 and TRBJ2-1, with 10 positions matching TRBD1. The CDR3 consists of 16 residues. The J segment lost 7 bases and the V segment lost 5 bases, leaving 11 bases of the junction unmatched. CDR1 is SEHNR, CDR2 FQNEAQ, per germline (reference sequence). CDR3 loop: CASSRIRTGGGNEQFF. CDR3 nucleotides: TGTGCCAGCAGCCGAATCAGGACAGGGGGTGGGAATGAGCAGTTCTTC.

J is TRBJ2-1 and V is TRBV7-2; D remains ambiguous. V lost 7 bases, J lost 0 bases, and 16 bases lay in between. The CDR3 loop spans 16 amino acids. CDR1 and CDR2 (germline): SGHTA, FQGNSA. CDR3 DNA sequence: TGTGCCAGCACCCCCCGGCGGACGAGCTCCTACAATGAGCAGTTCTTC. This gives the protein CASTPRRTSSYNEQFF. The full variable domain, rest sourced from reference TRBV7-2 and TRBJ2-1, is GAGVSQSPSNKVTEKGKDVELRCDPISGHTALYWYRQSLGQGLEFLIYFQGNSAPDKSGLPSDRFSAERTGGSVSTLTIQRTQQEDSAVYLCASTPRRTSSYNEQFFGPGTRLTVL.

CDR3 sequence reads: CASSPGTSSSGANVLTF. CDR3 nucleotides: TGCGCCAGCAGCCCCGGGACATCTAGCTCGGGGGCCAACGTCCTGACTTTC. V usage is TRBV4-3 and J usage is TRBJ2-6, with D maybe TRBD1 (6 bases). In germline, CDR1 is LGHNA, CDR2 YSLEER. Trimming took 4 bases from V and 4 from J, leaving 17 bases between them. This CDR3 is 17 amino acids long.

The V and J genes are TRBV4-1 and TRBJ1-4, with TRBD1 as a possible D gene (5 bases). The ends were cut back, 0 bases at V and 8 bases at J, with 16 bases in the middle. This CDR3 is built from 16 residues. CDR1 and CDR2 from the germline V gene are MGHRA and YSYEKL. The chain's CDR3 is CASSQDGGAPGEKLFF. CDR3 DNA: TGCGCCAGCAGCCAAGACGGAGGGGCGCCGGGAGAAAAACTGTTTTTT.

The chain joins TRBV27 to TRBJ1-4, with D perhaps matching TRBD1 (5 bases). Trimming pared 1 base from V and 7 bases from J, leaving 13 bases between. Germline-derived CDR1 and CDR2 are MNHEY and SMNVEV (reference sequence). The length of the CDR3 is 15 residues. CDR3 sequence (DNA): TGTGCCAGCAGTTTATGGGGGGAAAGCGGTGAAAAACTGTTTTTT. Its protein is CASSLWGESGEKLFF.

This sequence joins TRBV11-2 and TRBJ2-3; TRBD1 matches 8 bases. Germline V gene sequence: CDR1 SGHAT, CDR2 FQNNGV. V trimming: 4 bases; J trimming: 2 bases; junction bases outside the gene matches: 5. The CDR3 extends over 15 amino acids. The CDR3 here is CASSYTGGNTDTQYF. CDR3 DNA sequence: TGTGCCAGCAGCTATACAGGGGGTAACACAGATACGCAGTATTTT. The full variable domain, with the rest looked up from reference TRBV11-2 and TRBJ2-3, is EAGVAQSPRYKIIEKRQSVAFWCNPISGHATLYWYQQILGQGPKLLIQFQNNGVVDDSQLPKDRFSAERLKGVDSTLKIQPAKLEDSAVYLCASSYTGGNTDTQYFGPGTRLTVL.

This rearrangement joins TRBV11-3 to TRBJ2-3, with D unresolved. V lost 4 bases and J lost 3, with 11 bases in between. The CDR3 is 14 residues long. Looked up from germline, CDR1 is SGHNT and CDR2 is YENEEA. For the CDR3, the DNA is TGTGCCAGCAGCTCTAACGGACGGACAGATACGCAGTATTTT. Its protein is CASSSNGRTDTQYF.

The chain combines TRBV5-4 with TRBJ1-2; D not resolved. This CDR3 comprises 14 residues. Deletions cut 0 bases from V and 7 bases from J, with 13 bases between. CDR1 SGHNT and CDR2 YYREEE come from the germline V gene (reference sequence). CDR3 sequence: CASSLDEREGGYTF. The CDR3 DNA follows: TGTGCCAGCAGCTTGGATGAAAGGGAGGGTGGCTACACCTTC.

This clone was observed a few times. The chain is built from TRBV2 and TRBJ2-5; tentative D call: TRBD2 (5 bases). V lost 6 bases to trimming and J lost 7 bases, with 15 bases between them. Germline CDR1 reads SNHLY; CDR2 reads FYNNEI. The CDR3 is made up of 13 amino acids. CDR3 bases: TGTGCCAGCAGAGGGTCACCCGGGGTGACCCAGTACTTC. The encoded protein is CASRGSPGVTQYF.